The sequence of this TCR beta chain was determined in a study of cytotoxic CD8 clonotypes in ibrutinib-treated CLL. Across the study: Median treatment time before response sampling was approximately twelve months, range 6 to 36.

The method was immunoSEQ multiplex PCR; TCRdb's version includes in-frame clones alone and lacks a portion of them. This table has some 290,000 clones, around four fifths appearing once. General observations from the study: Ibrutinib response saw clonality rise, and progression saw it return toward baseline. Baseline clonality, higher than in age-matched healthy donors, tracked circulating CD8+ T-cell counts.

Genomic DNA (roughly 1.9 micrograms) was obtained from cryopreserved PBMCs for construction of TCR beta libraries. Points on this clone: Its specificity is not known.

This sample comprised PBMCs, obtained before ibrutinib treatment. The clonotype originates from a human donor with chronic lymphocytic leukemia.

CDR3 amino acids: CATSRTMDRSWADTQYF. CDR3 in DNA: TGTGCCACCAGCAGAACAATGGACAGATCTTGGGCAGATACGCAGTATTTT. The V call is TRBV15, the J call TRBJ2-3; D may be TRBD1 (6 bases). V lost 2 bases to trimming and J lost 4 bases, with 19 bases between them. The CDR3 length is 17 residues. Germline-derived CDR1 and CDR2 are LNHNV and YYDKDF (reference sequence).